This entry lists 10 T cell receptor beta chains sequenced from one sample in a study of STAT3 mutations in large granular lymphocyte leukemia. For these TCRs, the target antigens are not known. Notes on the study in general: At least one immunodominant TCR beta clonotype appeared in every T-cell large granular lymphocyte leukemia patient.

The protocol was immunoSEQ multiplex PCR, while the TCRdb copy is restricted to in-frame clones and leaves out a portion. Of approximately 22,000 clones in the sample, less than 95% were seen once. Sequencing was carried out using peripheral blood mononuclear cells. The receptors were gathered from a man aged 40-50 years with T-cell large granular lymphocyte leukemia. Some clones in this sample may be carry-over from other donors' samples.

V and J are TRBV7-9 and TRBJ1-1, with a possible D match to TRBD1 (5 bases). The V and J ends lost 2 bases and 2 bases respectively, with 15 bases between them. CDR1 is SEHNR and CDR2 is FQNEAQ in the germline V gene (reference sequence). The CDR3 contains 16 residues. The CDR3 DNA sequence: TGTGCCAGCAGCTTAATGAGGGGCGGCCTTAACACTGAAGCTTTCTTT. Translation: CASSLMRGGLNTEAFF. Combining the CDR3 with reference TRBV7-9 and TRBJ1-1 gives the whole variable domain DTGVSQNPRHKITKRGQNVTFRCDPISEHNRLYWYRQTLGQGPEFLTYFQNEAQLEKSRLLSDRFSAERPKGSFSTLEIQRTEQGDSAMYLCASSLMRGGLNTEAFFGQGTRLTVV.

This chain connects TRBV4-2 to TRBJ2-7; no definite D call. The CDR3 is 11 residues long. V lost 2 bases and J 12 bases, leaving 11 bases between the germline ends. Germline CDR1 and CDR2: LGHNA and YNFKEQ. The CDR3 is CASSQPSRRYF. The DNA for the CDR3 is TGTGCCAGCAGCCAACCGTCTCGCCGGTACTTC.

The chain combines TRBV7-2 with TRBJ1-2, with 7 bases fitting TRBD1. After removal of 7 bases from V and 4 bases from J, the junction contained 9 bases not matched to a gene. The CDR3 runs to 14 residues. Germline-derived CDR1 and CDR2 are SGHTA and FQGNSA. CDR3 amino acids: CASTQGEGGYGYTF. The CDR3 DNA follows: TGTGCCAGCACCCAGGGGGAGGGGGGCTATGGCTACACCTTC. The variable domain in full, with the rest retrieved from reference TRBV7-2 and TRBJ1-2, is GAGVSQSPSNKVTEKGKDVELRCDPISGHTALYWYRQSLGQGLEFLIYFQGNSAPDKSGLPSDRFSAERTGGSVSTLTIQRTQQEDSAVYLCASTQGEGGYGYTFGSGTRLTVV.

This CDR3 reads CASSPPYRQVGSEAFF. In nucleotides, the CDR3 is TGTGCCAGCTCACCACCTTACCGACAGGTAGGCTCTGAAGCTTTCTTT. This chain joins TRBV18 and TRBJ1-1, with D maybe TRBD1 (6 bases). Trimming shortened V by 0 bases and J by 6 bases, and 17 bases separated the two germline ends. The CDR3 is 16 amino acids. Germline V gives CDR1 KGHSH, CDR2 LQKENI.

CDR3 in amino acids: CASSQDLAGGYEQYF. CDR3 nucleotides: TGTGCCAGCAGCCAAGATCTAGCGGGGGGCTACGAGCAGTACTTC. The chain uses TRBV4-2 and TRBJ2-7; 11 bases match TRBD2. CDR3 length: 15 amino acids. V lost 0 bases and J lost 3; bases outside the gene matches: 1. The germline V gene encodes CDR1 LGHNA and CDR2 YNFKEQ.

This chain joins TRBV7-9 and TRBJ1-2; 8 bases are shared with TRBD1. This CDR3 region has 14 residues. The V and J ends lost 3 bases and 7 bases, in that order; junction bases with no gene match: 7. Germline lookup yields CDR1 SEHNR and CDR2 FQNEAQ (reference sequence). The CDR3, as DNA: TGTGCCAGCAGCTTTGTGTCACAGGGGGGTGGCTACACCTTC. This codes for CASSFVSQGGGYTF.

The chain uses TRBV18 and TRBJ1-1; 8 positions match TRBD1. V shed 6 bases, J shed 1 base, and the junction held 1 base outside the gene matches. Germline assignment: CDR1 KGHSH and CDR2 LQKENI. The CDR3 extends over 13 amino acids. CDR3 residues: CASSQGANTEAFF. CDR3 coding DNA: TGTGCCAGCTCCCAGGGGGCGAACACTGAAGCTTTCTTT. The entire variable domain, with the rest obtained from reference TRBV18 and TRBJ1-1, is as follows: NAGVMQNPRHLVRRRGQEARLRCSPMKGHSHVYWYRQLPEEGLKFMVYLQKENIIDESGMPKERFSAEFPKEGPSILRIQQVVRGDSAAYFCASSQGANTEAFFGQGTRLTVV.

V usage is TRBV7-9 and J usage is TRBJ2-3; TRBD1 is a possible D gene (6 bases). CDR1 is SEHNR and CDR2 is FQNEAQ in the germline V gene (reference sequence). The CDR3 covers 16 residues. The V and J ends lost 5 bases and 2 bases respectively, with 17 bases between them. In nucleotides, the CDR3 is TGTGCCAGCAGCCCCGTTTCAGGGGCGAACACAGATACGCAGTATTTT. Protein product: CASSPVSGANTDTQYF.

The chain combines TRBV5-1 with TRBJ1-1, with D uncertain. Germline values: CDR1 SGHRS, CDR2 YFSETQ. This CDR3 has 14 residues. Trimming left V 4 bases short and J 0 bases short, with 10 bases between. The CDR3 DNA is TGCGCCAGCAGCCCCGAAATCATGAACACTGAAGCTTTCTTT. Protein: CASSPEIMNTEAFF.

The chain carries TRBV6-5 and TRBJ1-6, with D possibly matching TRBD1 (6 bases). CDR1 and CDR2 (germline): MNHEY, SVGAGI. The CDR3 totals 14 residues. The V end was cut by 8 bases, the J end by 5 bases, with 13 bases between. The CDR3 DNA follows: TGTGCCAGCGCGGCAGGGGCGGATAATTCACCCCTCCACTTT. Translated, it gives CASAAGADNSPLHF.